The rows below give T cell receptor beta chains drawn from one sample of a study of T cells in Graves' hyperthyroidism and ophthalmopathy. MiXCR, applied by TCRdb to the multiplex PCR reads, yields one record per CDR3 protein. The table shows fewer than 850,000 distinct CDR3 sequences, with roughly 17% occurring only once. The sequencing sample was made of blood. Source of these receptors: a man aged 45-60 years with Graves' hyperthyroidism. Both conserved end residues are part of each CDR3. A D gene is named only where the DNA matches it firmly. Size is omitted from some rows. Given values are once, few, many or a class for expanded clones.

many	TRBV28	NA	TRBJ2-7	CASSGDASASYEQYF	TGTGCCAGCAGTGGGGACGCCTCGGCCTCCTACGAGCAGTACTTC
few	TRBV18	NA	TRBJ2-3	CASSGRGSHTDTQYF	TGTGCCAGCTCGGGGCGAGGGTCGCACACAGATACGCAGTATTTT
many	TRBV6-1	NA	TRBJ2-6	CAIMPDPWLSGANVLTF	TGTGCCATCATGCCGGACCCGTGGTTGTCTGGGGCCAACGTCCTGACTTTC
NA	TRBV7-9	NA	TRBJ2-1	CASSPMLAGSYNEQFF	TGTGCCAGCAGCCCCATGTTGGCGGGATCCTACAATGAGCAGTTCTTC
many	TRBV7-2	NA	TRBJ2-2	CASSSANPLNTGELFF	TGTGCCAGCAGCTCTGCCAACCCTCTTAACACCGGGGAGCTGTTTTTT
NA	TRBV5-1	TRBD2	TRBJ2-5	CASSFSGGSSGETQYF	TGCGCCAGCAGCTTCTCCGGGGGGAGCTCTGGGGAGACCCAGTACTTC
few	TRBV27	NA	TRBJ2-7	CASMTLGSIPNEQYF	TGTGCCAGCATGACACTCGGTTCTATACCCAACGAGCAGTACTTC
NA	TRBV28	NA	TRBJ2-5	CASSPLQGGTQTQYF	TGTGCCAGCAGCCCTCTGCAGGGGGGGACGCAGACCCAGTACTTC
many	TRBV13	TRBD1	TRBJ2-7	CASSLQGENYEQYF	TGTGCCAGCAGCCTACAGGGGGAAAACTACGAGCAGTACTTC
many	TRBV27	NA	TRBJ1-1	CAVLGGNTEAFF	TGTGCCGTACTAGGAGGTAACACTGAAGCTTTCTTT
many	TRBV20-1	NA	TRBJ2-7	CSARGGLESSYEQYF	TGCAGTGCTAGGGGAGGTTTAGAGTCGTCCTACGAGCAGTACTTC
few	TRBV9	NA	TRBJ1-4	CASSADSEKLFF	TGTGCCAGCAGCGCGGACTCTGAAAAACTGTTTTTT
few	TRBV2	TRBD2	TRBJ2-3	CASIAPSGIESTDTQYF	TGTGCCAGCATTGCGCCTAGCGGTATAGAAAGCACAGATACGCAGTATTTT
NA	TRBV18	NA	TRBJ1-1	CASSPSYGGPKTEAFF	TGTGCCAGCTCACCCTCTTATGGAGGACCCAAAACTGAAGCTTTCTTT
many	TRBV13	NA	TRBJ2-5	CASSLHGLQETQYF	TGTGCCAGCAGCTTACACGGACTCCAAGAGACCCAGTACTTC
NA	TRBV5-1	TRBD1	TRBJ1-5	CASSLGTGGKLEPQHF	TGCGCCAGCAGCTTGGGGACAGGGGGAAAACTTGAGCCCCAGCATTTT
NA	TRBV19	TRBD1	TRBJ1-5	CATLAGQGNQPQHF	TGTGCCACCCTAGCGGGACAGGGCAATCAGCCCCAGCATTTT
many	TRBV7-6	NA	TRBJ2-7	CASSLAGSGEQYF	TGTGCCAGCAGCTTAGCGGGGAGTGGCGAGCAGTACTTC
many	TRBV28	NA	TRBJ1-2	CASSLPRGRNSYGYTF	TGTGCCAGCAGTTTACCTCGGGGGCGCAACAGCTATGGCTACACCTTC
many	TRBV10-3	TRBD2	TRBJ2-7	CAISGIATSGRGYEQYF	TGTGCCATCAGTGGGATCGCGACTAGCGGGAGGGGCTACGAGCAGTACTTC
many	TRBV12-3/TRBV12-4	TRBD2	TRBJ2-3	CASITGLASPDTQYF	TGTGCCAGCATCACGGGACTAGCGTCACCAGATACGCAGTATTTT
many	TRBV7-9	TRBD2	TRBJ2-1	CASSGAAGAEQFF	TGTGCCAGCAGCGGGGCGGCGGGAGCGGAGCAGTTCTTC
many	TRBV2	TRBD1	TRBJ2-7	CASRGTGGFYEQYF	TGTGCCAGCAGGGGGACAGGGGGCTTCTACGAGCAGTACTTC
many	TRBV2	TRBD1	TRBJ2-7	CASSFGGQGRYEQYF	TGTGCCAGCAGTTTTGGGGGACAGGGTAGATACGAGCAGTACTTC
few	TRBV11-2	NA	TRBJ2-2	CASSLDWRNSKYTGELFF	TGTGCCAGCAGCTTAGACTGGCGGAACTCTAAGTACACCGGGGAGCTGTTTTTT
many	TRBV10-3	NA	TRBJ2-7	CAISESYWSSYEQYF	TGTGCCATCAGTGAGTCCTATTGGAGTTCCTACGAGCAGTACTTC
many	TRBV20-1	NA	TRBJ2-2	CSARGPGTGELFF	TGCAGTGCTAGAGGGCCAGGGACCGGGGAGCTGTTTTTT
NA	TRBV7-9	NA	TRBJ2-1	CASRGPGTNEQFF	TGTGCCAGCAGGGGCCCAGGAACAAATGAGCAGTTCTTC
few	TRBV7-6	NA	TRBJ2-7	CASSLSAGESYEQYF	TGTGCCAGCAGCTTATCGGCAGGGGAGTCCTACGAGCAGTACTTC
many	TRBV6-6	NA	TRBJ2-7	CASSYLNRGTAYEQYF	TGTGCCAGCAGTTACTTAAATAGGGGGACCGCTTACGAGCAGTACTTC
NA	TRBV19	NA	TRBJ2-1	CASTRRDEQFF	TGTGCCAGTACCAGGAGGGATGAGCAGTTCTTC
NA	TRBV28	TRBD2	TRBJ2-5	CASGRAELVTQYF	TGTGCCAGCGGGAGGGCGGAACTGGTGACCCAGTACTTC
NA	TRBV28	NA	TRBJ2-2	CASSLAGVGTPNTGELFF	TGTGCCAGCAGTTTAGCCGGTGTTGGGACCCCGAACACCGGGGAGCTGTTTTTT
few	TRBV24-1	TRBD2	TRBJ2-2	CATSDRTSELNTGELFF	TGTGCCACCAGTGATAGGACTAGCGAATTGAACACCGGGGAGCTGTTTTTT
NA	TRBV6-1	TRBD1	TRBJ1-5	CATAGQLNQPQHF	TGTGCCACCGCGGGACAGCTAAATCAGCCCCAGCATTTT
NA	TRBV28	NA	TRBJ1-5	CASSFVDSNQPQHF	TGTGCCAGCAGTTTTGTGGACAGCAATCAGCCCCAGCATTTT
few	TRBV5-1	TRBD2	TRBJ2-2	CASSIGTTYTGELFF	TGCGCCAGCTCAATCGGGACTACCTACACCGGGGAGCTGTTTTTT
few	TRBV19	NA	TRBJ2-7	CASSIKAGETYEQYF	TGTGCCAGTAGTATAAAAGCGGGTGAAACCTACGAGCAGTACTTC
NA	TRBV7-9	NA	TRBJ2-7	CTSSLNANYEQYF	TGTACCAGCAGCCTAAATGCGAACTACGAGCAGTACTTC
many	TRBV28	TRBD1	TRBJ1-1	CASSSSGTGTMNTEAFF	TGTGCCAGCAGCTCGTCCGGGACAGGAACTATGAACACTGAAGCTTTCTTT
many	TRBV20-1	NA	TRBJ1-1	CSARARELNTEAFF	TGCAGTGCCCGGGCAAGGGAGCTGAACACTGAAGCTTTCTTT
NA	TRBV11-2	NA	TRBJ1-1	CASSLTEVARAFF	TGTGCCAGCAGCTTAACAGAGGTCGCTCGGGCTTTCTTT
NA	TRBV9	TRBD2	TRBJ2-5	CASSVGLAGGGETQYF	TGTGCCAGCAGCGTAGGACTAGCGGGAGGGGGGGAGACCCAGTACTTC
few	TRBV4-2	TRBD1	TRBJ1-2	CASSYETGGSGYTF	TGTGCCAGCAGCTACGAGACAGGGGGTTCTGGCTACACCTTC
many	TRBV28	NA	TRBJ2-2	CASSFGSRGPGELFF	TGTGCCAGCAGTTTTGGGTCAAGGGGCCCCGGGGAGCTGTTTTTT
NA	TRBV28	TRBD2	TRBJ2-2	CASRVLAGGFANTGELFF	TGTGCCAGCAGGGTCCTAGCGGGAGGGTTCGCGAACACCGGGGAGCTGTTTTTT
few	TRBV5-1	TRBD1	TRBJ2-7	CASSTLGTGGKYEQYF	TGCGCCAGCAGCACCTTAGGGACAGGGGGCAAATACGAGCAGTACTTC
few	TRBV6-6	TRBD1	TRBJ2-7	CASSYATGTGGYEQYF	TGTGCCAGCAGTTACGCTACCGGGACAGGAGGGTACGAGCAGTACTTC
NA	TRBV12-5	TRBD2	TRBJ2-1	CASAGVISEQFF	TGTGCGTCCGCGGGAGTTATCAGTGAGCAGTTCTTC
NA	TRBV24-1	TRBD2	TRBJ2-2	CATSPGLAHTGELFF	TGTGCCACCAGTCCGGGACTAGCCCACACCGGGGAGCTGTTTTTT
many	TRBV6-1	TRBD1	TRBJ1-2	CASSYAGQGASGYTF	TGTGCCAGCAGCTACGCTGGACAGGGGGCGAGCGGCTACACCTTC
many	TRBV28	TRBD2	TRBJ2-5	CASISGAGLGQETQYF	TGTGCCAGCATTAGCGGAGCGGGACTTGGACAAGAGACCCAGTACTTC